The present T cell receptor beta chain was sequenced within a study of T cells after yellow fever vaccination. Turning to the study itself: SMART-Seq v4 Ultra Low Input prepared the low-cell-number fractions.

On this clonotype: The antigen is unknown.

V shed 1 base and J shed 4 bases, with 17 bases lying between them. This CDR3 comprises 16 residues. Looked up from germline, CDR1 is SGHDN and CDR2 is FVKESK. Whole-study findings and limits: Post-booster reappearance was seen for most primary-vaccination clones (about 96% CD4, around 90% CD8). Weaker, the secondary response peaked sooner, at day 5 versus 15.

Universal primer sites and UMIs were introduced during 5'RACE template-switching synthesis of TCR cDNA. TCRdb redid the calling of the 5' RACE reads with MiXCR, one entry per CDR3 protein. The sample shows over 100,000 distinct CDR3 sequences, approximately 8.4% of them seen only once. The V and J genes are TRBV14 and TRBJ2-7, with D uncertain. The material was CD8+ T cells sorted from PBMCs, obtained 45 days after the yellow fever booster vaccination. The receptor's source is a man aged 30 to 39 who received the YFV17D yellow fever vaccine. The CDR3 nucleotides are TGTGCCAGCAGCCAAGTCGGCCTGCCCATCGGGTACGAGCAGTACTTC. Amino acid sequence: CASSQVGLPIGYEQYF.